This T cell receptor beta chain came from a study of cytomegalovirus exposure and HLA in healthy donors. Overall study findings and caveats: In vitro testing confirmed a few CMV-associated chains as specific for CMV antigens.

Here immunoSEQ multiplex PCR was the method, and the copy in TCRdb shows in-frame clones only, minus some. The sample lists 150,000 to 200,000 clones, around 81% occurring once. On this clone: The antigen is undetermined.

The TCR was taken from a woman younger than 35 in good health and CMV-seropositive. Sequenced: PBMCs.

The CDR3 region is CASRRHESEAFF. As DNA, the CDR3 is TGTGCCAGCAGAAGACATGAGAGTGAAGCTTTCTTT. The rearrangement joins TRBV2 to TRBJ1-1; no definite D call. V was cut by 6 bases and J by 7 bases, with 12 bases left in between. CDR3 length equals 12 residues. Germline V gene lookup returns CDR1 SNHLY and CDR2 FYNNEI. Full variable domain (rest looked up from reference TRBV2 and TRBJ1-1): EPEVTQTPSHQVTQMGQEVILRCVPISNHLYFYWYRQILGQKVEFLVSFYNNEISEKSEIFDDQFSVERPDGSNFTLKIRSTKLEDSAMYFCASRRHESEAFFGQGTRLTVV.